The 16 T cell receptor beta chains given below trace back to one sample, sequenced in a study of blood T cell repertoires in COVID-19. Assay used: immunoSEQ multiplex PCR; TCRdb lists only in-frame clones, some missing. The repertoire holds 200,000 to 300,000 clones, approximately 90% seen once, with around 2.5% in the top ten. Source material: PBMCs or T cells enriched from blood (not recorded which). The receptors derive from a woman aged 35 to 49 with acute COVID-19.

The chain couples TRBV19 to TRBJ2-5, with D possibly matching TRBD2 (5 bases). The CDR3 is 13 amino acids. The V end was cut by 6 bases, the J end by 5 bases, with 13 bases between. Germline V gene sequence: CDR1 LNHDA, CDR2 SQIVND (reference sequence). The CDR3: CASSDRRGETQYF. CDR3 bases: TGTGCCAGTAGCGACCGGAGAGGGGAGACCCAGTACTTC. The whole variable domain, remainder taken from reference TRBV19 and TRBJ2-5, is DGGITQSPKYLFRKEGQNVTLSCEQNLNHDAMYWYRQDPGQGLRLIYYSQIVNDFQKGDIAEGYSVSREKKESFPLTVTSAQKNPTAFYLCASSDRRGETQYFGPGTRLLVL.

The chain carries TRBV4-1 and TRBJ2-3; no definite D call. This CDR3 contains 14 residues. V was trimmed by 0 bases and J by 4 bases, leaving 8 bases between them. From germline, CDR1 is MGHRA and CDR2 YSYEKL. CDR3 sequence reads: CASSQDDAPDTQYF. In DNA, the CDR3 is TGCGCCAGCAGCCAAGATGATGCGCCAGATACGCAGTATTTT.

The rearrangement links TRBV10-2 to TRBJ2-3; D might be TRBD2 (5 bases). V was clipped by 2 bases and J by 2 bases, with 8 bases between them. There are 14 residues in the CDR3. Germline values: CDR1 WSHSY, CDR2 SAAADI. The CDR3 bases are TGCGCCAGCAGTGAGGGTAGCGCCACAGATACGCAGTATTTT. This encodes CASSEGSATDTQYF.

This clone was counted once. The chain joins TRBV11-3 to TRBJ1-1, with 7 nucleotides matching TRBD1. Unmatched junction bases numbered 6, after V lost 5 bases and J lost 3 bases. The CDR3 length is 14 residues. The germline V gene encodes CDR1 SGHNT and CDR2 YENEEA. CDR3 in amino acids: CASSGDRVDTEAFF. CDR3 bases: TGTGCCAGCAGCGGAGACAGGGTAGACACTGAAGCTTTCTTT.

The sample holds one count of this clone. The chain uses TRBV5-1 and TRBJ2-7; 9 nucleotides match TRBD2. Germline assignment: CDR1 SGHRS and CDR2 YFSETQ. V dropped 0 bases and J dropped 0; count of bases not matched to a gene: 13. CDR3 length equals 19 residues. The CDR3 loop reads CASSLEAGGQNPPSYEQYV. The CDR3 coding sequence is TGCGCCAGCAGCTTGGAAGCGGGGGGACAGAACCCACCCTCCTACGAGCAGTACGTC.

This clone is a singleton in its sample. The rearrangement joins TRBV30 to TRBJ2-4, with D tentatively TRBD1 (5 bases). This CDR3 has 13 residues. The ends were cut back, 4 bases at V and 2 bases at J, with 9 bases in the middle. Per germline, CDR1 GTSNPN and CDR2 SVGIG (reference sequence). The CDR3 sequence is CAWTPGSKNIQYF. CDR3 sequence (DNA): TGTGCCTGGACCCCAGGGTCCAAAAACATTCAGTACTTC. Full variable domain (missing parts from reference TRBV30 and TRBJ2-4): SQTIHQWPATLVQPVGSPLSLECTVEGTSNPNLYWYRQAAGRGLQLLFYSVGIGQISSEVPQNLSASRPQDRQFILSSKKLLLSDSGFYLCAWTPGSKNIQYFGAGTRLSVL.

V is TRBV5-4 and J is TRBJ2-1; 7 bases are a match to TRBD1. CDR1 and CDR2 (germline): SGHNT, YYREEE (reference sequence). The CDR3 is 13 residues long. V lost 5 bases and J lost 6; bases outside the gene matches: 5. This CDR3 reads CASSQQGTNEQFF. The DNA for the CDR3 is TGTGCCAGCAGTCAACAGGGGACCAATGAGCAGTTCTTC.

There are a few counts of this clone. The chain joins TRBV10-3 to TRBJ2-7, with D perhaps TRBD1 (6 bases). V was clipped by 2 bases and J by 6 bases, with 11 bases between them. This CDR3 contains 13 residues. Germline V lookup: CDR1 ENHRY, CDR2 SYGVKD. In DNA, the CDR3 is TGTGCCATCAGTGAGGAGACAGGAACCGAGCAGTACTTC. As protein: CAISEETGTEQYF.

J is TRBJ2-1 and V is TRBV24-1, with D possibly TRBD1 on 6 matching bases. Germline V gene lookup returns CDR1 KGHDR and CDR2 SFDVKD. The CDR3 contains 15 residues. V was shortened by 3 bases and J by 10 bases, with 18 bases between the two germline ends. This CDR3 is CATSDVGQQGGEQFF. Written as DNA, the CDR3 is TGTGCCACCAGTGATGTGGGACAACAGGGCGGGGAGCAGTTCTTC.

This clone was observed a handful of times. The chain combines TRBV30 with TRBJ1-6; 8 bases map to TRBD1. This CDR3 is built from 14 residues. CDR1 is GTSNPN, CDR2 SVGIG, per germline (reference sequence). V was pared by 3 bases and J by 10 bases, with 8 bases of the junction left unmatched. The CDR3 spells CAWRRGQGGSPLHF. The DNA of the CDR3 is TGTGCCTGGAGAAGAGGACAGGGCGGATCACCCCTCCACTTT.

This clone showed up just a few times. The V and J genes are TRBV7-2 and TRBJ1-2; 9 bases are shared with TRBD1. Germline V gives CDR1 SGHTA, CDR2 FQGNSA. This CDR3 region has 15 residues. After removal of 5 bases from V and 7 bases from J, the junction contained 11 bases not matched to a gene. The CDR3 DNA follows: TGTGCCAGCAGCACAAGGACAGGGGAGAGAGGTGGCTACACCTTC. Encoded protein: CASSTRTGERGGYTF. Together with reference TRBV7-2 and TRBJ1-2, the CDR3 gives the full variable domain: GAGVSQSPSNKVTEKGKDVELRCDPISGHTALYWYRQSLGQGLEFLIYFQGNSAPDKSGLPSDRFSAERTGGSVSTLTIQRTQQEDSAVYLCASSTRTGERGGYTFGSGTRLTVV.

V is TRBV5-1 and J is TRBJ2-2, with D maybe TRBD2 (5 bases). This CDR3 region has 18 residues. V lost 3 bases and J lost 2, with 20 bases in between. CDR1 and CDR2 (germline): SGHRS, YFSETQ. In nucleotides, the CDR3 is TGCGCCAGCAGCTCTATTGGAATGAGGGTCAGAAACACCGGGGAGCTGTTTTTT. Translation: CASSSIGMRVRNTGELFF.

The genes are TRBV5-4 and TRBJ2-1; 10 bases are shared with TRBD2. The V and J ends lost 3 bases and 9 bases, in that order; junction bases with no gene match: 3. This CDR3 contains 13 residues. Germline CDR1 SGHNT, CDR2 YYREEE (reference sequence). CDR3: CASSSGLAIEQFF. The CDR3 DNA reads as TGTGCCAGCAGCTCGGGACTAGCGATTGAGCAGTTCTTC.

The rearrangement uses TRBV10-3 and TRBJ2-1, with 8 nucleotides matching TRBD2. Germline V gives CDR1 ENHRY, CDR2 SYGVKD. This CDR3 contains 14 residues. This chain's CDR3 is CAANPAGVQDEQFF. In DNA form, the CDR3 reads TGTGCAGCAAACCCAGCGGGAGTTCAAGATGAGCAGTTCTTC.

The CDR3 nucleotides read TGTGCCAGTAGTATAGATCAGGGGCGCGGAACCGGGGAGCTGTTTTTT. It is translated as CASSIDQGRGTGELFF. V is TRBV19 and J is TRBJ2-2, with TRBD1 as a possible D gene (6 bases). Germline values: CDR1 LNHDA, CDR2 SQIVND (reference sequence). Between the trimmed V and J ends, which lost 0 bases and 5 bases, there was a span of 13 bases. The CDR3 totals 16 residues.

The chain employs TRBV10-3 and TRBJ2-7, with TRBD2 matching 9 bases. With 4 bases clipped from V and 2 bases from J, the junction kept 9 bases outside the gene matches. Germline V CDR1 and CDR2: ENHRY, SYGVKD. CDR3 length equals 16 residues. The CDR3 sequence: CAISGSGTSTTYEQYV. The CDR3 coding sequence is TGTGCCATCAGTGGTTCCGGGACTAGCACCACCTACGAGCAGTACGTC.